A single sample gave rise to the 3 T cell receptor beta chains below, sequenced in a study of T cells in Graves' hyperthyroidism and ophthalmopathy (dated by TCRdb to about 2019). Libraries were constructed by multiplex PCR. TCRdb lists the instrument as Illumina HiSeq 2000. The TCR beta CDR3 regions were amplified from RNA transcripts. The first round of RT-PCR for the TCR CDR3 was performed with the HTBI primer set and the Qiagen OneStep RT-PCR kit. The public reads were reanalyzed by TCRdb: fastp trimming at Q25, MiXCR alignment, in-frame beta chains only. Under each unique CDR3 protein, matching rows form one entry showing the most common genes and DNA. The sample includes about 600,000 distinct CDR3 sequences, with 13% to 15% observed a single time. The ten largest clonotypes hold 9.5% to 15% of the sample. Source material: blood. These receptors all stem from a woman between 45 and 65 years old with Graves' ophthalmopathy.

The CDR3 protein is CASSESPSGSGSTQYF. Here the CDR3 DNA reads TGTGCCAGCAGTGAATCCCCTAGCGGGAGTGGGAGTACGCAGTATTTT. J is TRBJ2-3 and V is TRBV2; TRBD2 aligns across 10 bases. Germline V gene sequence: CDR1 SNHLY, CDR2 FYNNEI. The CDR3 is 16 residues long. Germline trimming cut 2 bases from V and 8 bases from J; bases unmatched to any gene: 10.

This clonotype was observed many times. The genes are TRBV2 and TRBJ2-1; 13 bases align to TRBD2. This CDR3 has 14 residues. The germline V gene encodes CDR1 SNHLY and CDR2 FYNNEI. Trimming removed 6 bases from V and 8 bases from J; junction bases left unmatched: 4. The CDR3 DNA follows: TGTGCCAGCAGACGGACTAGCGGGAGCCATGAGCAGTTCTTC. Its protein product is CASRRTSGSHEQFF.

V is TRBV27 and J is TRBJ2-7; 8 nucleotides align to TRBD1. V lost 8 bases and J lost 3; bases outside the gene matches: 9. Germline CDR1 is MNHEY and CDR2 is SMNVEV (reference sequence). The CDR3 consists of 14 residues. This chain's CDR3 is CASGRQGTDYEQYF. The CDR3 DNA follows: TGTGCCAGCGGAAGACAGGGGACGGACTACGAGCAGTACTTC.